This is a list of T cell receptor beta chains from one sample in a study of follicular helper T cells after annual influenza vaccination. Only in-frame clones appear in the TCRdb table, and some are missing; sequencing was by immunoSEQ multiplex PCR. The table includes roughly 7,700 clones, roughly 80% detected once. The material sequenced was CXCR5+ CD38- circulating T follicular helper cells from blood, taken 7 days after influenza vaccination. These receptors all stem from an adult who received the influenza vaccine. Each CDR3 is given with its conserved first and last residue. Each record gives: J gene, V gene, CDR3 protein.

>TRBJ1-3|TRBV2
CASSGSRSHSGNTIYF
>TRBJ1-5|TRBV2
CASTLRGDQPQHF
>TRBJ1-5|TRBV7-2
CASSLAFGRGPQHF
>TRBJ2-3|TRBV7-2
CASSLVQGGFSTDTQYF
>TRBJ2-3|TRBV4-3
CASSQTGLGWTDTQYF
>TRBJ1-5|TRBV6-6
CASSTSAEPQHF
>TRBJ1-1|TRBV5-8
CASRRSQNTEAFF
>TRBJ1-1|TRBV30
CAWRKKGPDNTEAFF
>TRBJ1-1|TRBV25-1
CASSGSPGGGRGTEAFF
>TRBJ2-5|TRBV2
CASSRQGKRETQYF
>TRBJ2-5|TRBV5-1
CASSFASGGQETQYF
>TRBJ2-7|TRBV29-1
CSAGTSGGAGEQYF
>TRBJ1-1|TRBV16
CASSPLPLMNTEAFF
>TRBJ1-6|TRBV5-1
CASSLVDGRNSPLHF
>TRBJ1-4|TRBV19
CASSIDQVGEKLFF
>TRBJ2-7|TRBV2
CASSPNWEQYF
>TRBJ2-7|TRBV29-1
CSVESWTETGGYEQYF
>TRBJ2-5|TRBV11-2
CASSLMAAGSKETQYF
>TRBJ2-1|TRBV7-8
CASSLGGQSSAGSEQFF
>TRBJ1-1|TRBV30
CAWSRAGTNTEAFF
>TRBJ1-1|TRBV7-6
CASSFGTGGTEAFF
>TRBJ2-4|TRBV5-6
CASSLVESIQYF
>TRBJ1-5|TRBV6-1
CASSDRIQPQHF
>TRBJ1-1|TRBV5-5
CASSPKGIMNTEAFF
>TRBJ2-2|TRBV5-6
CASSRGAGELFF
>TRBJ2-1|TRBV4-1
CASSTSSGQTYNEQFF
>TRBJ1-2|TRBV5-1
CASSLGGFNYGYTF
>TRBJ2-3|TRBV7-6
CASSLVGAEDTQYF
>TRBJ2-1|TRBV5-1
CASSFETPIYNEQFF
>TRBJ2-3|TRBV4-2
CASSQNTDTQYF
>TRBJ1-1|TRBV10-1
CASSSGGTVTEAFF
>TRBJ2-7|TRBV10-3
CATPCYSYEQYF
>TRBJ1-6|TRBV18
CASSPGLAGTKNSPLHF
>TRBJ1-2|TRBV19
CASSTRYGVYTF
>TRBJ1-2|TRBV30
CAWSLGQYYGYTF
>TRBJ2-7|TRBV2
CASSEEGVLSRYEQYF
>TRBJ1-6|TRBV2
CASTYGRGNNSPLHF
>TRBJ1-1|TRBV28
CASRTVRKNTEAFF
>TRBJ1-1|TRBV14
CASSQASKGFGTEAFF
>TRBJ2-4|TRBV6-1
CASEPHKNIQYF
>TRBJ2-2|TRBV18
CASSPSQQGGNTGELFF
>TRBJ1-3|TRBV5-1
CASSPGSGSGSGNTIYF
>TRBJ1-2|TRBV21-1
CASSKGQGNGYTF
>TRBJ2-5|TRBV9
CASSVGHDGPRTQYF
>TRBJ1-1|TRBV15
CATSRDQASEAFF
>TRBJ2-7|TRBV5-1
CASSYGTDYEQYF
>TRBJ1-1|TRBV6-1
CASRQVTGANTEAFF
>TRBJ1-2|TRBV19
CASSMLQIPNYGYTF
>TRBJ1-6|TRBV27
CASSLWRTGGANSPLHF
>TRBJ2-1|TRBV28
CASTPTSYNEQFF
>TRBJ1-6|TRBV10-3
CAISVRPGENSPLHF